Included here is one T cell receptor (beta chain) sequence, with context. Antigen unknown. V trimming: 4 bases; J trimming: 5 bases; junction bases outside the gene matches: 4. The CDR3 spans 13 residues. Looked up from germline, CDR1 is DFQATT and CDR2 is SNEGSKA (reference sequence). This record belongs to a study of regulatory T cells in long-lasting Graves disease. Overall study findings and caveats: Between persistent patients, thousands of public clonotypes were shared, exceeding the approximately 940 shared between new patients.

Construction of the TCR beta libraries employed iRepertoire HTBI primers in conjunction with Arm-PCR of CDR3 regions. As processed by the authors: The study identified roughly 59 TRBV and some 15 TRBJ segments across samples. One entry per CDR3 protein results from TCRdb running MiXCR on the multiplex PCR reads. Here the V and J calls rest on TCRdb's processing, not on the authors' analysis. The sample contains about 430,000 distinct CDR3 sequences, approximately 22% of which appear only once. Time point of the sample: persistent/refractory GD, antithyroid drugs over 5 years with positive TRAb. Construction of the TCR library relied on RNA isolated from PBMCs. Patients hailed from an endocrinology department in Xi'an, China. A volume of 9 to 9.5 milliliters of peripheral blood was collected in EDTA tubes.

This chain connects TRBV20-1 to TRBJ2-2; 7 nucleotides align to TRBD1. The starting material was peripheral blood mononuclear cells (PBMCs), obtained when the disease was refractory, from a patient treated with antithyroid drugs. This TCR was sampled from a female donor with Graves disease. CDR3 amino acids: CSAKTGNTGELFF. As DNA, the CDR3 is TGCAGTGCTAAGACAGGGAATACCGGGGAGCTGTTTTTT.